This T cell receptor (beta chain) was sequenced during a study of blood T cell repertoires in COVID-19. As for the study in general: Samples taken during acute and convalescent COVID-19 were collected in the United States, Italy and Spain. PBMCs, B-cell-depleted T cells, or T cells provided the cDNA or gDNA that made up the material.

In the study's own analysis: Reference gene primers were amplified, and this amplification served to estimate nucleated cell counts. Some clones are missing from TCRdb's copy, which holds only in-frame ones; the method was immunoSEQ multiplex PCR. For V, J and clone size, that table is used; D and trimming come from the DNA. The table shows hundreds of thousands of clones, with roughly 88% occurring only once. Germline CDR1 is WNHNN and CDR2 is SYGVQD (reference sequence). V lost 6 bases, J lost 10 bases, and 5 bases stayed unmatched. This CDR3 is built from 13 residues. The sequence was collected from a woman under 40 with active or convalescent COVID-19. Sequenced input: peripheral blood. The V gene is TRBV10-1, the J gene TRBJ1-4; 10 bases are shared with TRBD1. Written as DNA, the CDR3 is TGCGCCAGCAGCGACAGGGGGCCCGGAAAACTGTTTTTT. It yields the protein CASSDRGPGKLFF.